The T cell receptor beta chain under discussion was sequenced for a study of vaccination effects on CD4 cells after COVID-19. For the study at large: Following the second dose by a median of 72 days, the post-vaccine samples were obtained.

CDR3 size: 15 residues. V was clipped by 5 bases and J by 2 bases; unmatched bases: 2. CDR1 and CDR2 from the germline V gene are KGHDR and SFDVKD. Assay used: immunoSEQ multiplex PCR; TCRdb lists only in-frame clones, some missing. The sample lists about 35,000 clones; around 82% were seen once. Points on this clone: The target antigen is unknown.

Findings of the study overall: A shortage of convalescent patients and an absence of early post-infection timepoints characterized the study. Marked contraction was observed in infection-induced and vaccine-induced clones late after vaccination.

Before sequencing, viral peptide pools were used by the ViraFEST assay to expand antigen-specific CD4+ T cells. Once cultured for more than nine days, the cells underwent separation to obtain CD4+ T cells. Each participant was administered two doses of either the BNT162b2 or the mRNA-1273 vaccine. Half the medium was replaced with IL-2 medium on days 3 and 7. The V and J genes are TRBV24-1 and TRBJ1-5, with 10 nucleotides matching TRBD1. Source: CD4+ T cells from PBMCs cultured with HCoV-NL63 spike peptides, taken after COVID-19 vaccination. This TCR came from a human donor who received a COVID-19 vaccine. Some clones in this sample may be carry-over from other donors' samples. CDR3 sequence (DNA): TGTGCCACCAGTGCCGGGACAGGGGGCAATCAGCCCCAGCATTTT. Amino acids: CATSAGTGGNQPQHF.